A single sample is the source of the 10 T cell receptor beta chains below, sequenced in a study of blood T cell repertoires in COVID-19. Clones were read by immunoSEQ multiplex PCR, and TCRdb kept only the in-frame ones, dropping some. The data show around 70,000 clones, approximately 80% seen once. Material for sequencing was peripheral blood. These receptors were obtained from an older man who had recovered from COVID-19.

This chain joins TRBV2 and TRBJ1-6; D might be TRBD1 (5 bases). This CDR3 contains 13 residues. The V gene's germline CDR1 is SNHLY and CDR2 FYNNEI. Between the trimmed V and J ends, which lost 6 bases and 7 bases, there was a span of 10 bases. DNA of the CDR3: TGTGCCAGCAGGGGAGGGGTCAATTCACCCCTCCACTTT. As protein: CASRGGVNSPLHF.

The J gene is TRBJ2-1, the V gene TRBV24-1, with 10 bases identical to TRBD2. Per germline, CDR1 KGHDR and CDR2 SFDVKD. Germline trimming cut 4 bases from V and 7 bases from J; bases unmatched to any gene: 9. The CDR3 runs 16 residues. The CDR3 bases are TGTGCCACCAGTGACCCCTCTAGCGGGGGCGAGAATGAGCAGTTCTTC. It specifies CATSDPSSGGENEQFF.

This chain uses TRBV19 with TRBJ2-2; no definite D call. CDR3 length: 12 amino acids. V was clipped by 5 bases and J by 2 bases, with 3 bases between them. Germline V gives CDR1 LNHDA, CDR2 SQIVND (reference sequence). The CDR3 here is CASSRNTGELFF. For the CDR3, the DNA is TGTGCCAGTAGTCGTAACACCGGGGAGCTGTTTTTT.

The chain uses TRBV27 and TRBJ2-3; D not resolved. The V end was cut by 6 bases, the J end by 6 bases, with 7 bases between. The CDR3 contains 11 residues. Per germline, CDR1 MNHEY and CDR2 SMNVEV (reference sequence). The CDR3, as DNA: TGTGCCAGCAGCCCCGTTGATACGCAGTATTTT. Its protein product is CASSPVDTQYF.

The rearrangement joins TRBV11-3 to TRBJ1-1; 10 bases are shared with TRBD1. Trimming removed 4 bases from V and 1 base from J; junction bases left unmatched: 3. Germline V CDR1 and CDR2: SGHNT, YENEEA. This CDR3 has 15 residues. The CDR3 is CASSWGDRGNTEAFF. CDR3 DNA: TGTGCCAGCAGCTGGGGGGACAGGGGGAACACTGAAGCTTTCTTT.

The chain employs TRBV7-2 and TRBJ2-6, with 7 bases identical to TRBD1. Germline values: CDR1 SGHTA, CDR2 FQGNSA. CDR3 length: 15 amino acids. J lost 5 bases, V lost 2 bases, and 3 bases had no gene match. CDR3 nucleotides: TGTGCCAGCAGCTTAACAGGGGACCGGGCCAACGTCCTGACTTTC. Translation gives CASSLTGDRANVLTF.

This CDR3 is CASSGGSRAEQYF. In nucleotides, the CDR3 is TGTGCCAGCAGTGGGGGCTCAAGGGCCGAGCAGTACTTC. The chain is built from TRBV28 and TRBJ2-7; TRBD1 is a possible D gene (6 bases). The V gene lost 5 bases and the J gene lost 6 bases, with 14 bases spanning the gap. The CDR3 contains 13 residues. CDR1 is MDHEN, CDR2 SYDVKM, per germline.

The CDR3 reads CASSYEGWTEETQYF. DNA for the CDR3: TGTGCCAGCAGTTACGAGGGGTGGACAGAAGAGACCCAGTACTTC. This sequence joins TRBV6-2 or TRBV6-3 and TRBJ2-5; D may be TRBD1 (6 bases). The CDR3 spans 15 residues. Trimming removed 2 bases from V and 3 bases from J, with 13 bases in between. Germline V gene sequence: CDR1 MNHEY, CDR2 SVGEGT.

The chain is built from TRBV5-1 and TRBJ2-1; 7 nucleotides match TRBD1. The trim removed 3 bases at V and 6 bases at J, leaving 15 bases unmatched. The CDR3 is 17 amino acids. Germline V gene data show CDR1 as SGHRS and CDR2 as YFSETQ. CDR3 sequence reads: CASSWIQQGLGPNEQFF. CDR3 DNA: TGCGCCAGCAGCTGGATACAACAGGGGTTAGGACCCAATGAGCAGTTCTTC. Full variable domain (missing parts from reference TRBV5-1 and TRBJ2-1): KAGVTQTPRYLIKTRGQQVTLSCSPISGHRSVSWYQQTPGQGLQFLFEYFSETQRNKGNFPGRFSGRQFSNSRSEMNVSTLELGDSALYLCASSWIQQGLGPNEQFFGPGTRLTVL.

The chain recombines TRBV6-2 or TRBV6-3 with TRBJ2-2, with D maybe TRBD2 (5 bases). V was cut by 0 bases and J by 3 bases, with 11 bases left in between. Germline V gene sequence: CDR1 MNHEY, CDR2 SVGEGT. The CDR3 sequence is 16 residues long. The CDR3 reads CASSYSRAEDTGELFF. CDR3 sequence (DNA): TGTGCCAGCAGTTACTCTAGAGCGGAGGACACCGGGGAGCTGTTTTTT.